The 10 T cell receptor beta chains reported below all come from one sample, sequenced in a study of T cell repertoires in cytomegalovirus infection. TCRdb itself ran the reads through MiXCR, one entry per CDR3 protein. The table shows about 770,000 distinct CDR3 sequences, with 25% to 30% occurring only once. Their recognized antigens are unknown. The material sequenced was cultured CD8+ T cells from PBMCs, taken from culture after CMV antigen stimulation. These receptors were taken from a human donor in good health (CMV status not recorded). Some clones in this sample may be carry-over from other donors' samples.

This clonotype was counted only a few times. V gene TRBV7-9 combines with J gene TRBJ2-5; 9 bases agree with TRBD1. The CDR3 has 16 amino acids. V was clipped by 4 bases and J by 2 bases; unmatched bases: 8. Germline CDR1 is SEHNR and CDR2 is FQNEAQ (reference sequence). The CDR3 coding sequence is TGTGCCAGCAGCTCTAGCGACAGGGGGGCTCAAGAGACCCAGTACTTC. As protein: CASSSSDRGAQETQYF. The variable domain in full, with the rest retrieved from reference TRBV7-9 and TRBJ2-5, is DTGVSQNPRHKITKRGQNVTFRCDPISEHNRLYWYRQTLGQGPEFLTYFQNEAQLEKSRLLSDRFSAERPKGSFSTLEIQRTEQGDSAMYLCASSSSDRGAQETQYFGPGTRLLVL.

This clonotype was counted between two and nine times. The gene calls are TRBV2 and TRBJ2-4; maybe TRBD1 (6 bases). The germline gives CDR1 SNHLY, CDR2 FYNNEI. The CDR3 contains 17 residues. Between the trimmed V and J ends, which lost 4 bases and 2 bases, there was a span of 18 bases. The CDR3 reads CASSAGEYLQSKNIQYF. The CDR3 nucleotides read TGTGCCAGCAGTGCAGGGGAGTACCTGCAGTCCAAAAACATTCAGTACTTC. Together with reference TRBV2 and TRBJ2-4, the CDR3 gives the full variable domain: EPEVTQTPSHQVTQMGQEVILRCVPISNHLYFYWYRQILGQKVEFLVSFYNNEISEKSEIFDDQFSVERPDGSNFTLKIRSTKLEDSAMYFCASSAGEYLQSKNIQYFGAGTRLSVL.

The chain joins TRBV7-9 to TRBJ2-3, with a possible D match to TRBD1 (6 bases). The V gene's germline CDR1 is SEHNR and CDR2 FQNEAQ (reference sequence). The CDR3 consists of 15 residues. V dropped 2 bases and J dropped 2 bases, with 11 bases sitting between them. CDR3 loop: CASSLLGQTTDTQYF. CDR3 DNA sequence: TGTGCCAGCAGCTTACTCGGACAGACCACAGATACGCAGTATTTT.

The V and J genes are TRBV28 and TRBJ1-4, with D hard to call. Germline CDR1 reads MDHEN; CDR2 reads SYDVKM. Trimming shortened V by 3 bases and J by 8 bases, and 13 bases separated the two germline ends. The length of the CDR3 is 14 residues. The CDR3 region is CASSLAAGWEKLFF. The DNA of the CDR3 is TGTGCCAGCAGTTTGGCGGCAGGCTGGGAAAAACTGTTTTTT.

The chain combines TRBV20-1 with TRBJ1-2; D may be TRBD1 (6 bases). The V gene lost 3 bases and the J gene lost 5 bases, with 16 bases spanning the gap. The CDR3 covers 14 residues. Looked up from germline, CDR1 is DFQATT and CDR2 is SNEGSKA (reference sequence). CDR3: CSARITGTGYGYTF. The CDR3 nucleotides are TGCAGTGCTAGGATAACAGGGACGGGGTATGGCTACACCTTC.

The CDR3 region has the DNA TGTGCCAGCAGCTTCAGGTCCGGTTACGAGCAGTACTTC. This codes for CASSFRSGYEQYF. This chain joins TRBV13 and TRBJ2-7, with D unclear. CDR1 is PRHDT, CDR2 FYEKMQ, per germline (reference sequence). The CDR3 runs to 13 residues. V was cut by 3 bases and J by 4 bases, with 10 bases left in between.

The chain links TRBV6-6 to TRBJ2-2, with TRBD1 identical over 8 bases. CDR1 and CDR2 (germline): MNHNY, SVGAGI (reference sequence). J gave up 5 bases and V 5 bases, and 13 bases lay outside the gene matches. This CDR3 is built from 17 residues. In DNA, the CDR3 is TGTGCCAGCAGTGATTTTGAAGGGACAGGCATTACCGGGGAGCTGTTTTTT. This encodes CASSDFEGTGITGELFF.

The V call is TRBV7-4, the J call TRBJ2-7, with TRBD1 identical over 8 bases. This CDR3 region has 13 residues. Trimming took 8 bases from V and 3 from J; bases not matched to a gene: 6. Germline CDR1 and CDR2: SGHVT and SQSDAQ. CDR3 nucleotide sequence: TGTGCCAGCTTAGACGGGACAGGCTACGAGCAGTACTTC. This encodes CASLDGTGYEQYF.

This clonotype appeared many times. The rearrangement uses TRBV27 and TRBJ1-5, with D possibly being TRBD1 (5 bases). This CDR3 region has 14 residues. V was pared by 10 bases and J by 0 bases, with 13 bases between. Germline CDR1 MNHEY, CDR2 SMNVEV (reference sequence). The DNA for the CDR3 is TGTGCCACCCGGGACGGGTTTAGCAATCAGCCCCAGCATTTT. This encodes CATRDGFSNQPQHF.

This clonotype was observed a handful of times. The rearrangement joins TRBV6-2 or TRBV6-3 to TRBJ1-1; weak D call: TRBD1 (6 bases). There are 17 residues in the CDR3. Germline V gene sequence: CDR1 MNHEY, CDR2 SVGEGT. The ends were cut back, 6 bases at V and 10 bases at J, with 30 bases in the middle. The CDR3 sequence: CASSPPPFSTGRERAFF. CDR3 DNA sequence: TGTGCCAGCAGCCCACCACCCTTTTCGACAGGCCGAGAAAGAGCTTTCTTT.